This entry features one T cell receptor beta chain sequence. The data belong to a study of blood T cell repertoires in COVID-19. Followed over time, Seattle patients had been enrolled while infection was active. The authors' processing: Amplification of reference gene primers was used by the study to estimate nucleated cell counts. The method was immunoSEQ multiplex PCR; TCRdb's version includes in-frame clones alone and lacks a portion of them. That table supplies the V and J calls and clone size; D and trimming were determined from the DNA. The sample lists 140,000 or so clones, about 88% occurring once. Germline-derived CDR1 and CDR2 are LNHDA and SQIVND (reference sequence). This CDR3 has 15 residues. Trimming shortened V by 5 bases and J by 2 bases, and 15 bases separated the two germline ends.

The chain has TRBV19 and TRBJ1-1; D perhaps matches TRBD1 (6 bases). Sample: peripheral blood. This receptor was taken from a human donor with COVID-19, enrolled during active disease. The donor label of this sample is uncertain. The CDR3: CASSLLGGRNTEAFF. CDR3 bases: TGTGCCAGTAGTCTCCTCGGGGGGCGTAACACTGAAGCTTTCTTT.